This T cell receptor (beta chain) derives from a study of blood T cell repertoires in COVID-19. About the research overall: Samples representing acute and convalescent COVID-19 were sourced from the United States, Italy and Spain. T cells, B-cell-depleted T cells, or PBMCs provided the cDNA or gDNA that served as material.

Authors' data handling: Reference gene primer amplification gave estimated nucleated cell counts. Measured with immunoSEQ multiplex PCR; TCRdb has only the in-frame clones, and not every one. Clonal size and the V and J genes are those of that table, whereas D and trimming came from the DNA. This table has 100,000 to 150,000 clones, approximately 84% appearing once. The CDR3 contains 14 residues. V lost 1 base and J lost 8, with 12 bases in between. From germline, CDR1 is LNHNV and CDR2 YYDKDF (reference sequence). The TCR originated in a man aged 55 to 70 with acute or convalescent COVID-19. This chain links TRBV15 with TRBJ2-4, with D possibly matching TRBD2 (5 bases). The sample consisted of peripheral blood. CDR3 DNA sequence: TGTGCCACCAGCAGAGCCGGAGGTCGAGACATTCAGTACTTC. This translates into CATSRAGGRDIQYF. Drawing the rest from reference TRBV15 and TRBJ2-4, the complete variable domain is DAMVIQNPRYQVTQFGKPVTLSCSQTLNHNVMYWYQQKSSQAPKLLFHYYDKDFNNEADTPDNFQSRRPNTSFCFLDIRSPGLGDTAMYLCATSRAGGRDIQYFGAGTRLSVL.